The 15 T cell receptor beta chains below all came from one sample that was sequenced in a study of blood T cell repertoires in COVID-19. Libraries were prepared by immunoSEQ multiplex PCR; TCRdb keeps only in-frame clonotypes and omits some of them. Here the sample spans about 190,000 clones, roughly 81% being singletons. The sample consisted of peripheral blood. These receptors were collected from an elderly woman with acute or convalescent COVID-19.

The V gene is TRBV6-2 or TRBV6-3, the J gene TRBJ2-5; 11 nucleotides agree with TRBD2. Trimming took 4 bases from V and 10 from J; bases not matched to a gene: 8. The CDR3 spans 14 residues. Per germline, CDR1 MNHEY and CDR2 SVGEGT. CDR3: CASSSTGTSGSQYF. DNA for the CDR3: TGTGCCAGCAGTTCAACCGGGACTAGCGGAAGCCAGTACTTC.

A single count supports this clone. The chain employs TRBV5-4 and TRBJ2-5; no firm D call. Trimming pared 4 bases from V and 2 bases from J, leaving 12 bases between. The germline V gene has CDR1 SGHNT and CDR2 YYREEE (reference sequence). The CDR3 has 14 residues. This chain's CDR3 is CASSVQVRQETQYF. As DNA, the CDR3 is TGTGCCAGCAGCGTGCAGGTTAGGCAAGAGACCCAGTACTTC.

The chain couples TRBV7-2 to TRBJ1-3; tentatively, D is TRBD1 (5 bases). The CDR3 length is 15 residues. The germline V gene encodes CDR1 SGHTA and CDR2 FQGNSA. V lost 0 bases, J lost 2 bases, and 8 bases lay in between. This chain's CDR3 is CASSLASGPGNTIYF. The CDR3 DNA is TGTGCCAGCAGCTTAGCTTCAGGGCCTGGAAACACCATATATTTT. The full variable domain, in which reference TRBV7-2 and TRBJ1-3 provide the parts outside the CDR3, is GAGVSQSPSNKVTEKGKDVELRCDPISGHTALYWYRQSLGQGLEFLIYFQGNSAPDKSGLPSDRFSAERTGGSVSTLTIQRTQQEDSAVYLCASSLASGPGNTIYFGEGSWLTVV.

DNA of the CDR3: TGTGCCAGCAGTTTAGGACTAGCGGATTGGTACCAAGAGACCCAGTACTTC. This codes for CASSLGLADWYQETQYF. The V gene is TRBV27, the J gene TRBJ2-5; 10 bases are shared with TRBD2. Germline V gives CDR1 MNHEY, CDR2 SMNVEV (reference sequence). Trimming took 2 bases from V and 0 from J; bases not matched to a gene: 6. The CDR3 length is 17 residues.

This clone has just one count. The CDR3 loop is CASSSSTTGNTEAFF. The CDR3 coding sequence is TGTGCCAGCAGCTCCTCAACCACAGGTAACACTGAAGCTTTCTTT. The chain combines TRBV5-4 with TRBJ1-1, with D perhaps matching TRBD1 (5 bases). V lost 3 bases, J lost 2 bases, and 14 bases lay in between. In germline, CDR1 is SGHNT, CDR2 YYREEE (reference sequence). CDR3 length: 15 amino acids.

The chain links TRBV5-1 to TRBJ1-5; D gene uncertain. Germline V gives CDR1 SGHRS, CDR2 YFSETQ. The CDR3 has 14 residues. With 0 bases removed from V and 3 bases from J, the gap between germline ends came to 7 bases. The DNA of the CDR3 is TGCGCCAGCAGCTTGGATTCATTCAATCAGCCCCAGCATTTT. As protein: CASSLDSFNQPQHF.

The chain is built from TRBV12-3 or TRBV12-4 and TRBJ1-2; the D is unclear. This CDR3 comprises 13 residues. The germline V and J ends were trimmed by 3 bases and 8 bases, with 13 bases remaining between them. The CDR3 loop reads CASSFPHTRGYTF. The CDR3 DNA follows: TGTGCCAGCAGTTTCCCTCATACCAGGGGCTACACCTTC.

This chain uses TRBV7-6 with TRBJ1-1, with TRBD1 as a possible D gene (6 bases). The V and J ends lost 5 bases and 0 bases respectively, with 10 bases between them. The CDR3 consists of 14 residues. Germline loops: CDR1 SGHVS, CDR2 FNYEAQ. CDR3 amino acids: CASSRQVMNTEAFF. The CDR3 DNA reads TGTGCCAGCAGCCGACAGGTCATGAACACTGAAGCTTTCTTT.

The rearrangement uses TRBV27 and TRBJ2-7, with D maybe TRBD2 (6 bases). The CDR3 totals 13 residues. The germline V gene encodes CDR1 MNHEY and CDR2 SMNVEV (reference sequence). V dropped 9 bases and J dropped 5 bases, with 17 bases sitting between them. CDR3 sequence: CASATGAYDEQYF. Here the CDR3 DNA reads TGTGCCAGTGCGACGGGAGCTTACGACGAGCAGTACTTC.

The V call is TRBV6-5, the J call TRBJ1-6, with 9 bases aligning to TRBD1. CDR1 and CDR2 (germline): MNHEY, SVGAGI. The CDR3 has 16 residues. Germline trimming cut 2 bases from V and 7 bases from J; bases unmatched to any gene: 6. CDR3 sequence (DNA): TGTGCCAGCAGTTACGGGGGGGACAGGGCCAATTCACCCCTCCACTTT. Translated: CASSYGGDRANSPLHF.

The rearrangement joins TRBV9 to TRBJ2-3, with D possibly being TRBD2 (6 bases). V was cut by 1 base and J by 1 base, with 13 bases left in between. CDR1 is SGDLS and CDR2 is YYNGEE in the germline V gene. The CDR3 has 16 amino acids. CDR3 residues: CASSVNGGVGTDTQYF. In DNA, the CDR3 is TGTGCCAGCAGCGTAAACGGCGGGGTCGGCACAGATACGCAGTATTTT.

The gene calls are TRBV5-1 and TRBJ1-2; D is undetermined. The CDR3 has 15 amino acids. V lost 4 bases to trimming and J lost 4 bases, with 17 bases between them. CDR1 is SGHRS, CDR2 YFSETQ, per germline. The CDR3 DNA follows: TGCGCCAGCAGCGCGGCCGGGGTTGAAGGCTATGGCTACACCTTC. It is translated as CASSAAGVEGYGYTF.

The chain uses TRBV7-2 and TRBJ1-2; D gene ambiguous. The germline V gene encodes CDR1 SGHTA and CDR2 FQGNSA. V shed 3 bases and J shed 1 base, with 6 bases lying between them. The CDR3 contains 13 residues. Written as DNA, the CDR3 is TGTGCCAGCAGCTTTTTCCTTAACTATGGCTACACCTTC. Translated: CASSFFLNYGYTF.

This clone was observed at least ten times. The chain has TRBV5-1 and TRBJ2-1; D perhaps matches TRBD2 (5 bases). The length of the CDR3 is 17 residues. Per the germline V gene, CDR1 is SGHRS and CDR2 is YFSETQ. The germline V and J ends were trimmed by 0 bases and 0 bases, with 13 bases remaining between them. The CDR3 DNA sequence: TGCGCCAGCAGCTTGGACCCGGGATTTAGCTCCTACAATGAGCAGTTCTTC. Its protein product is CASSLDPGFSSYNEQFF.

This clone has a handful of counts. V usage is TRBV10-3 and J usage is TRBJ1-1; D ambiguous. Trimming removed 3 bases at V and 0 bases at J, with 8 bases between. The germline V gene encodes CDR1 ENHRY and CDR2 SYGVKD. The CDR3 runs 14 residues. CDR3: CAISETGVNTEAFF. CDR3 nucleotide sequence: TGTGCCATCAGTGAAACGGGAGTGAACACTGAAGCTTTCTTT.